The present entry profiles one T cell receptor (beta chain) with its context. The sample belongs to a study of cytomegalovirus exposure and HLA in healthy donors. Vbeta (60) and Jbeta (13) primers were used in the PCR. The method was immunoSEQ multiplex PCR; TCRdb's version includes in-frame clones alone and lacks a portion of them. The sample yields about 120,000 clones, more than 80% seen once. CDR1 SGHAT and CDR2 FQDESV come from the germline V gene (reference sequence). Trimming stripped 5 bases from V and 2 bases from J, with 13 bases between. The CDR3 has 15 amino acids. The sequenced sample consisted of PBMCs. The TCR was taken from a man aged 30 to 39 in good health and CMV-seropositive. This sequence joins TRBV11-1 and TRBJ1-3; no clear D. CDR3 DNA: TGTGCCAGCAGCCCCCGAGCGGGGACTGGAAACACCATATATTTT. Its protein is CASSPRAGTGNTIYF.